These 18 T cell receptor beta chains came from one sample sequenced in a study of cytomegalovirus exposure and HLA in healthy donors. Profiled with immunoSEQ multiplex PCR; TCRdb holds only in-frame clones, not every one. The sample includes tens of thousands of clones, 85% of them seen just once. Sequencing used PBMCs. The receptors were sampled from a man aged 18 to 29 in good health and CMV-seropositive.

The rearrangement uses TRBV2 and TRBJ2-7; 9 nucleotides align to TRBD1. The CDR3 covers 14 residues. Germline assignment: CDR1 SNHLY and CDR2 FYNNEI. Trimming removed 7 bases from V and 7 bases from J; junction bases left unmatched: 11. CDR3 in amino acids: CASNTGQGRGEQYF. For the CDR3, the DNA is TGTGCCAGCAATACCGGACAGGGGAGAGGTGAGCAGTACTTC.

This chain connects TRBV28 to TRBJ1-2, with 7 bases matching TRBD1. The V segment lost 6 bases and the J segment 3 bases; nucleotides outside the gene matches: 10. Germline loops: CDR1 MDHEN, CDR2 SYDVKM. The CDR3 totals 15 residues. The CDR3 nucleotides read TGTGCCAGCAGCCCCACCGACAGGGTGGACTATGGCTACACCTTC. The encoded protein is CASSPTDRVDYGYTF.

CDR3 loop: CASRKGQWNEKLFF. Written as DNA, the CDR3 is TGTGCCAGCAGAAAGGGACAGTGGAATGAAAAACTGTTTTTT. The chain combines TRBV28 with TRBJ1-4; 7 bases map to TRBD1. The CDR3 covers 14 residues. CDR1 MDHEN and CDR2 SYDVKM come from the germline V gene. Trimming cost V 6 bases and J 5 bases; bases outside gene matches: 6.

V and J are TRBV29-1 and TRBJ1-2; no definite D call. Trimming took off 3 bases at V and 1 base at J, with 21 bases between the two ends. The germline V gene encodes CDR1 SQVTM and CDR2 ANQGSEA. This CDR3 is 17 amino acids long. The CDR3 region has the DNA TGCAGCGTTGAGGTGTTTGGTCCCTCCGCCAGTAACTATGGCTACACCTTC. It yields the protein CSVEVFGPSASNYGYTF.

This chain links TRBV19 with TRBJ2-7, with a tentative D call TRBD2 (6 bases). Germline V gene data show CDR1 as LNHDA and CDR2 as SQIVND (reference sequence). The CDR3 has 13 amino acids. Trimming pared 5 bases from V and 4 bases from J, leaving 12 bases between. CDR3 nucleotides: TGTGCCAGTAGTTGGGGGACTCAGTACGAGCAGTACTTC. Encoded protein: CASSWGTQYEQYF.

This clone has a single count. This chain's CDR3 is CASSLGSTQGEYGYTF. Written as DNA, the CDR3 is TGTGCCAGCAGCTTAGGTAGCACACAGGGGGAATATGGCTACACCTTC. This chain uses TRBV7-9 with TRBJ1-2, with 8 bases fitting TRBD1. This CDR3 is built from 16 residues. The V gene's germline CDR1 is SEHNR and CDR2 FQNEAQ (reference sequence). V lost 1 base and J lost 5; bases outside the gene matches: 9.

This clone was counted a single time. The chain links TRBV10-3 to TRBJ2-5, with 7 bases fitting TRBD2. The CDR3 has 13 residues. Germline-derived CDR1 and CDR2 are ENHRY and SYGVKD. The ends lost 9 bases at V and 3 bases at J; junction bases unmatched: 7. The CDR3 DNA sequence: TGTGCCATATCACTAGCGACTAAAGAGACCCAGTACTTC. Amino acid sequence: CAISLATKETQYF.

The chain uses TRBV30 and TRBJ1-5; 9 nucleotides align to TRBD1. This CDR3 is 14 amino acids long. The germline CDR1 and CDR2 sequences are GTSNPN and SVGIG (reference sequence). With V trimmed by 8 bases and J by 5 bases, 10 bases remained unmatched. The CDR3 sequence: CAMSPGQGDQPQHF. In DNA, the CDR3 is TGTGCCATGTCGCCGGGACAGGGCGATCAGCCCCAGCATTTT.

V and J are TRBV5-1 and TRBJ2-5; 11 nucleotides agree with TRBD2. V gave up 3 bases and J gave up 11 bases; unmatched junction bases: 12. Germline CDR1 is SGHRS and CDR2 is YFSETQ. The CDR3 is made up of 15 amino acids. DNA of the CDR3: TGCGCCAGCAGCTCGCTGACTAGCGGGAAAGAGAGGCAGTACTTC. This translates into CASSSLTSGKERQYF.

This chain joins TRBV28 and TRBJ1-2; 9 nucleotides align to TRBD1. V lost 4 bases to trimming and J lost 4 bases; unmatched junction nucleotides: 7. There are 15 residues in the CDR3. Germline V gene sequence: CDR1 MDHEN, CDR2 SYDVKM. This chain's CDR3 is CASSSAGTGPYGYTF. CDR3 coding DNA: TGTGCCAGCAGTTCTGCCGGGACAGGGCCCTATGGCTACACCTTC.

This clone appeared a single time. This chain uses TRBV9 with TRBJ2-2, with D hard to call. CDR3 size: 14 residues. Deletions cut 3 bases from V and 0 bases from J, with 6 bases between. Germline CDR1 reads SGDLS; CDR2 reads YYNGEE. The CDR3 sequence is CASSDSPNTGELFF. CDR3 DNA: TGTGCCAGCAGCGACAGCCCGAACACCGGGGAGCTGTTTTTT.

The J gene is TRBJ2-2, the V gene TRBV5-1; 9 bases map to TRBD1. V lost 4 bases, J lost 5 bases, and 15 bases stayed unmatched. Germline assignment: CDR1 SGHRS and CDR2 YFSETQ. The CDR3 is 18 amino acids. The CDR3 DNA sequence: TGCGCCAGCAGCGGAAACATTCCGGGACAGGGTTGGACCGGGGAGCTGTTTTTT. Its protein is CASSGNIPGQGWTGELFF.

The rearrangement joins TRBV7-6 to TRBJ2-1, with TRBD2 identical over 7 bases. Germline CDR1 is SGHVS and CDR2 is FNYEAQ. Trimming took 1 base from V and 0 from J; bases not matched to a gene: 6. The CDR3 has 17 amino acids. CDR3 DNA sequence: TGTGCCAGCAGCTTAGTGGCTAGCGGAGTCTCCTACAATGAGCAGTTCTTC. It specifies CASSLVASGVSYNEQFF.

V is TRBV6-6 and J is TRBJ2-7, with 8 bases that match TRBD1. With V trimmed by 2 bases and J by 5 bases, 5 bases remained unmatched. CDR1 and CDR2 from the germline V gene are MNHNY and SVGAGI (reference sequence). There are 14 residues in the CDR3. The CDR3 sequence: CASSYGQGDDEQYV. The CDR3 region has the DNA TGTGCCAGCAGTTACGGACAGGGTGATGACGAGCAGTACGTC.

This clone has only one observation. The rearrangement joins TRBV6-5 to TRBJ1-5; the match to TRBD1 covers 9 bases. Germline V gene data show CDR1 as MNHEY and CDR2 as SVGAGI. This CDR3 region has 13 residues. V was clipped by 5 bases and J by 7 bases; unmatched bases: 3. CDR3 coding DNA: TGTGCCAGCAGTGGGACAGGGAGGCAGCCCCAGCATTTT. As protein: CASSGTGRQPQHF.

The chain's CDR3 is CASSLDREQYF. The CDR3 region has the DNA TGTGCCAGCAGCTTGGACAGGGAGCAGTACTTC. The chain combines TRBV5-6 with TRBJ2-7; tentative D call: TRBD1 (5 bases). CDR1 is SGHDT and CDR2 is YYEEEE in the germline V gene. Trimming cost V 0 bases and J 7 bases, with 5 bases left between them. This CDR3 is built from 11 residues.

The chain employs TRBV28 and TRBJ2-7; 13 nucleotides line up with TRBD2. This CDR3 region has 17 residues. Germline V gene lookup returns CDR1 MDHEN and CDR2 SYDVKM. J gave up 0 bases and V 7 bases, and 9 bases lay outside the gene matches. CDR3 nucleotide sequence: TGTGCCAGCAATAAGGGACTAGCGGGATCCCGCTCCTACGAGCAGTACTTC. Its translation is CASNKGLAGSRSYEQYF.

CDR3 coding DNA: TGTGCCATCAGAAACAGGGGCTCTGACACTGAAGCTTTCTTT. Translated: CAIRNRGSDTEAFF. This chain connects TRBV10-3 to TRBJ1-1; 7 bases map to TRBD1. The germline CDR1 and CDR2 sequences are ENHRY and SYGVKD. The junction had 7 bases not matched to a gene; V was cut back by 6 bases and J by 3 bases. There are 14 residues in the CDR3.